This TCR beta chain was documented in a study of T-cell memory formation after mild COVID-19. The overall study: TCR clusters were largely donor specific.

5'RACE primed at constant segments yielded TCR alpha and TCR beta cDNA libraries bearing sample barcodes and UMIs. Each CDR3 protein is one row after TCRdb ran MiXCR on the 5' RACE reads. The sample carries some 210,000 distinct CDR3 sequences, 25% to 35% recorded once. The germline V gene encodes CDR1 SQVTM and CDR2 ANQGSEA. V lost 6 bases and J 2 bases, leaving 10 bases between the germline ends. There are 12 residues in the CDR3. Study-wide points: Mainly CM and EM harbored the contracting CD4+ clones; mainly EMRA harbored the CD8+ ones.

On this clonotype: No antigen is known for it.

The source is an adult woman who had mild COVID-19 (a few samples of this study predate the infection). Cell type and time point are not known. V gene TRBV29-1 combines with J gene TRBJ2-5; D gene unclear. Sequences were obtained from PBMCs or a T cell subset sorted from them (not recorded which). The DNA for the CDR3 is TGCAGCGTGGCCCGGGCACAAGAGACCCAGTACTTC. Its protein is CSVARAQETQYF.